A selection of T cell receptor beta chains follows, all from one sample in a study of human T cells and chemical hapten exposure. MiXCR, applied by TCRdb to the RACE reads, yields one record per CDR3 protein. The sample lists about 380,000 distinct CDR3 sequences, 4% to 6% seen once, with 2.5% to 3% in the top ten. Sequences were derived from whole blood, sampled in connection with sensitization to the hapten diphenylcyclopropenone (DPC). The source of these receptors is a woman aged 45 to 65 with alopecia areata. Some clones in this sample may be carry-over from other donors' samples. Both conserved end residues are trimmed from each CDR3. Where a row states a size, it is once, few, many or the class of an expanded clone; other rows omit it.

CDR3,J,V,size
ASSTGTGEQY,TRBJ2-7,TRBV6-1,many
ASSSSGGPSGEQY,TRBJ2-7,TRBV5-6,many
ASSLFSDSRGYSNQPQH,TRBJ1-5,TRBV27,few
ASSEPTIYEQY,TRBJ2-7,TRBV6-1,.
ASRSGGKATEAF,TRBJ1-1,TRBV4-2,.
ASSPSLSSRVPYSNQPQH,TRBJ1-5,TRBV7-2,many
ASSFGGASYNEQF,TRBJ2-1,TRBV27,.
ASSLVTGADTQY,TRBJ2-3,TRBV11-2,many
AWSHRTGGHYGYT,TRBJ1-2,TRBV30,.
SAKVPTTRGYT,TRBJ1-2,TRBV20-1,.
SVALGDEQF,TRBJ2-1,TRBV29-1,many
ATSRSSGRVRNEQF,TRBJ2-1,TRBV15,.
SVQRGEQY,TRBJ2-7,TRBV29-1,few
ASSARLDTEAF,TRBJ1-1,TRBV5-1,few
ASSFFGGANTGELF,TRBJ2-2,TRBV12-3/TRBV12-4,.
ASSFTGGATDTQY,TRBJ2-3,TRBV7-2,.
ASSGGGHFGEPQH,TRBJ1-5,TRBV25-1,few
ASGQGTGYT,TRBJ1-2,TRBV2,.